This entry is about one TCR beta chain. The target antigen is unknown. Using its own MiXCR run on the 5' RACE reads, TCRdb lists one record per CDR3 protein. The repertoire includes a few hundred thousand distinct CDR3 sequences, approximately 12% of them detected once, and 6.8% sits in the top ten. This entry is derived from a study of CD8 T cells in ankylosing spondylitis. Study findings and constraints: Among TCR beta sequences, a motif of under ten highly homologous variants appeared characteristic of ankylosing spondylitis blood.

The CDR3 runs 17 residues. The germline gives CDR1 MNHEY, CDR2 SMNVEV (reference sequence). Trimming removed 5 bases from V and 8 bases from J, with 24 bases in between. This sequence originates from a male donor with ankylosing spondylitis. The specimen sequenced was blood, either unsorted or a sorted T cell fraction (not recorded which). The chain has TRBV27 and TRBJ2-2, with a weak D call TRBD2 (7 bases). DNA for the CDR3: TGTGCCAGCAGTCCCTCATTGGGGGGCGGGAGTCCTGGGGAGCTGTTTTTT. Translating it yields CASSPSLGGGSPGELFF.